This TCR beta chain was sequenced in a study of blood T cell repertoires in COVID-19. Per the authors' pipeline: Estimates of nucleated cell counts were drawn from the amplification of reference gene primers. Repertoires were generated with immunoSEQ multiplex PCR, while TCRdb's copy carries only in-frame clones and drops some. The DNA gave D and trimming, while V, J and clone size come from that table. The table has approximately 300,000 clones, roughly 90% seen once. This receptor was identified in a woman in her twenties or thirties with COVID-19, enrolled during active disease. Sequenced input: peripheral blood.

The chain's CDR3 is CASSFFGRNTGELFF. The CDR3, as DNA: TGTGCCAGCAGTTTTTTCGGGAGAAACACCGGGGAGCTGTTTTTT. The chain links TRBV28 to TRBJ2-2; D perhaps matches TRBD2 (6 bases). Germline V gives CDR1 MDHEN, CDR2 SYDVKM. CDR3 length: 15 residues. Trimming left V 3 bases short and J 2 bases short, with 10 bases between.